A selection of T cell receptor beta chains follows, all from one sample in a study of T cell responses to AZD1222 COVID-19 vaccine. Sequenced by immunoSEQ multiplex PCR; TCRdb stores in-frame clones only, minus some. The sample lists about 140,000 clones, 80% to 95% occurring once. The sample in question was peripheral blood, obtained on day 0 of AZD1222 vaccination. Every receptor here comes from an adult in good health. CDR3s include the opening cysteine and the closing phenylalanine or tryptophan. D genes are given only for firm matches. For some rows the clone size is stated as once, few or many, or as a class when expanded; others skip it.

CDR3 protein,CDR3 DNA,CDR3 length,D gene,clone size,J gene,V gene
CASSQDRRVFTEAFF,TGTGCCAGCAGCCAGGACCGGCGCGTTTTCACTGAAGCTTTCTTT,15,.,.,TRBJ1-1,TRBV6-5
CASSYSRTVSYEQYF,TGTGCCAGCAGTTACAGCCGCACAGTCTCCTACGAGCAGTACTTC,15,.,.,TRBJ2-7,TRBV27
CASSLGRDEQFF,TGTGCCAGCAGCCTAGGGCGGGATGAGCAGTTCTTC,12,.,.,TRBJ2-1,TRBV7-9
CASSLLAPLYRGRGTDTQYF,TGTGCCAGCAGTTTATTAGCCCCCTTGTACAGGGGGCGCGGGACAGATACGCAGTATTTT,20,TRBD1,once,TRBJ2-3,TRBV28
CASRGGYGYTF,TGTGCCAGCCGGGGGGGCTATGGCTACACCTTC,11,.,.,TRBJ1-2,TRBV6-5
CASSQTLYGYTF,TGTGCCAGCAGCCAAACACTCTATGGCTACACCTTC,12,.,.,TRBJ1-2,TRBV6-5
CASSVDRTSKLFF,TGTGCCAGCAGCGTAGATAGGACGAGTAAACTGTTTTTT,13,.,.,TRBJ1-4,TRBV9
CAISEGGARTEAFF,TGTGCCATCAGCGAAGGGGGGGCGAGAACTGAAGCTTTCTTT,14,.,.,TRBJ1-1,TRBV10-3
CASSQLNQPQHF,TGTGCCAGCAGCCAACTCAATCAGCCCCAGCATTTT,12,.,.,TRBJ1-5,TRBV3-1/TRBV3-2
CASSAPSGTSGITEQFF,TGTGCCAGCAGTGCTCCCTCCGGGACTAGCGGGATTACTGAGCAGTTCTTC,17,TRBD2,.,TRBJ2-1,TRBV9
CASSPLVPGELFF,TGTGCCAGCAGTCCTCTAGTCCCCGGGGAGCTGTTTTTT,13,.,.,TRBJ2-2,TRBV28
CASILRGHPEAFF,TGTGCCAGCATTCTCAGGGGGCACCCTGAAGCTTTCTTT,13,TRBD1,few,TRBJ1-1,TRBV6-5
CATSDRQGSNQPQHF,TGTGCCACCAGTGACCGACAGGGGAGCAATCAGCCCCAGCATTTT,15,TRBD1,.,TRBJ1-5,TRBV24-1
CASSLRLAGYEQYF,TGTGCCAGCAGCTTAAGACTAGCGGGCTACGAGCAGTACTTC,14,TRBD2,.,TRBJ2-7,TRBV7-2
CASSLEGQGREKLFF,TGCGCCAGCAGCTTGGAGGGACAGGGAAGAGAAAAACTGTTTTTT,15,TRBD1,few,TRBJ1-4,TRBV5-1
CASSLGQLSTGELFF,TGTGCCAGCAGCTTAGGTCAACTCAGCACCGGGGAGCTGTTTTTT,15,.,.,TRBJ2-2,TRBV7-9
CASSRGAEREKLFF,TGCGCCAGCAGCCGAGGAGCAGAGAGGGAAAAACTGTTTTTT,14,.,once,TRBJ1-4,TRBV5-1
CASSLGRASYEQYF,TGTGCCAGCAGCTTAGGGAGGGCATCCTACGAGCAGTACTTC,14,.,once,TRBJ2-7,TRBV11-2
CASSQVLGAGNTEAFF,TGTGCCAGCAGCCAAGTTCTGGGAGCAGGGAACACTGAAGCTTTCTTT,16,.,.,TRBJ1-1,TRBV14
CASSSGQGAYYGYTF,TGTGCCAGCAGCTCCGGACAGGGGGCGTACTATGGCTACACCTTC,15,TRBD1,.,TRBJ1-2,TRBV6-5
CASRAPTSYNSPLHF,TGTGCCAGCAGGGCCCCCACCTCCTATAATTCACCCCTCCACTTT,15,.,.,TRBJ1-6,TRBV25-1
CASMGAGANVLTF,TGTGCCAGCATGGGGGCCGGGGCCAACGTCCTGACTTTC,13,.,.,TRBJ2-6,TRBV12-3/TRBV12-4
CASSSPGWNQPQHF,TGTGCCAGCAGTTCCCCGGGGTGGAATCAGCCCCAGCATTTT,14,.,.,TRBJ1-5,TRBV28
CASSFPGLPETQYF,TGTGCCAGCAGCTTCCCGGGACTCCCGGAGACCCAGTACTTC,14,.,.,TRBJ2-5,TRBV7-9
CASSPRRTGDQPQHF,TGTGCCAGCAGTCCCCGCCGGACAGGGGACCAGCCCCAGCATTTT,15,TRBD1,.,TRBJ1-5,TRBV6-5
CATQGQGRNFYTEAFF,TGTGCCACTCAGGGACAGGGTCGGAACTTCTACACTGAAGCTTTCTTT,16,TRBD1,few,TRBJ1-1,TRBV19
CASSERGRLHF,TGTGCCAGCAGTGAAAGAGGGAGGCTACATTTT,11,.,.,TRBJ1-5,TRBV6-1
CASSLTSESAEAFF,TGCGCCAGCAGTCTAACTTCTGAGTCCGCTGAAGCTTTCTTT,14,.,once,TRBJ1-1,TRBV5-1
CASSLLDWAPQHF,TGTGCCAGCAGTTTATTGGACTGGGCGCCCCAGCATTTT,13,.,.,TRBJ1-5,TRBV12-3/TRBV12-4
CASSLRSRLYRPNQPQHF,TGTGCCAGCAGTCTACGGTCCCGGTTATACAGGCCCAATCAGCCCCAGCATTTT,18,.,.,TRBJ1-5,TRBV2
CATLGQTNTYEQYF,TGCGCCACCCTCGGACAGACTAATACCTACGAGCAGTACTTC,14,.,.,TRBJ2-7,TRBV10-2
CASSLGTSGNEQFF,TGTGCCAGCAGCTTAGGGACTAGCGGCAATGAGCAGTTCTTC,14,TRBD2,.,TRBJ2-1,TRBV7-2
CASSMEGQGARLFF,TGTGCCAGTAGTATGGAGGGACAGGGGGCGCGTCTGTTTTTT,14,TRBD1,.,TRBJ1-4,TRBV19
CASSLEWYSGRALDTQYF,TGTGCCAGCAGCTTGGAATGGTATAGCGGGAGGGCCCTCGATACGCAGTATTTT,18,TRBD2,.,TRBJ2-3,TRBV5-4
CASSYSGQHEKLFF,TGTGCCAGCAGTTACTCGGGACAGCATGAAAAACTGTTTTTT,14,TRBD1,.,TRBJ1-4,TRBV6-5
CASSQGTNYFYEQYF,TGTGCCAGCAGCCAGGGGACTAACTACTTCTACGAGCAGTACTTC,15,.,.,TRBJ2-7,TRBV5-4
CASSPTRNTEAFF,TGCGCCAGCAGCCCCACACGGAACACTGAAGCTTTCTTT,13,.,.,TRBJ1-1,TRBV5-1
CASSPDRGSNQPQHF,TGTGCCAGCTCACCAGACAGGGGCAGCAATCAGCCCCAGCATTTT,15,TRBD1,.,TRBJ1-5,TRBV18
CASSYTGGKSYGYTF,TGTGCCAGCAGTTACACGGGGGGCAAGAGCTATGGCTACACCTTC,15,.,once,TRBJ1-2,TRBV6-2/TRBV6-3
CAISRDRDNSPLHF,TGTGCCATCAGTCGGGACAGGGATAATTCACCCCTCCACTTT,14,TRBD1,.,TRBJ1-6,TRBV10-3
CAISESPGGNTEAFF,TGTGCCATCAGTGAGTCCCCAGGGGGGAACACTGAAGCTTTCTTT,15,TRBD1,.,TRBJ1-1,TRBV10-3
CASRQYGLADEQYF,TGTGCCAGCAGGCAGTACGGACTAGCCGACGAGCAGTACTTC,14,TRBD2,.,TRBJ2-7,TRBV5-4
CASSSFQTSGYNEQFF,TGTGCCAGCAGCTCCTTTCAGACTAGCGGCTACAATGAGCAGTTCTTC,16,TRBD2,.,TRBJ2-1,TRBV7-9
CASSILWGTEYGYTF,TGTGCCAGTAGTATTTTATGGGGGACAGAATATGGCTACACCTTC,15,TRBD1,.,TRBJ1-2,TRBV19
CASSQPLAGTIYNEQFF,TGTGCCAGCAGCCAACCGCTGGCCGGGACCATTTACAATGAGCAGTTCTTC,17,.,.,TRBJ2-1,TRBV3-1/TRBV3-2
CASSYQETQYF,TGTGCCAGCAGCTACCAAGAGACCCAGTACTTC,11,.,.,TRBJ2-5,TRBV7-8
CASSLAPVKGRYGYTF,TGTGCCAGCAGCTTAGCCCCTGTGAAGGGTCGCTATGGCTACACCTTC,16,.,.,TRBJ1-2,TRBV7-9
CASSLRTERLQDSGNTIYF,TGTGCCAGCAGCTTACGCACGGAACGGCTTCAAGACTCTGGAAACACCATATATTTT,19,.,.,TRBJ1-3,TRBV7-9
CASSLVFGGTDTQYF,TGTGCCAGCAGCTTAGTTTTCGGAGGGACAGATACGCAGTATTTT,15,.,.,TRBJ2-3,TRBV7-3
CASSPSGGLSYNEQFF,TGTGCCAGCAGCCCCAGCGGGGGCCTTTCCTACAATGAGCAGTTCTTC,16,TRBD2,.,TRBJ2-1,TRBV7-3
CASSLVGGGNTEAFF,TGTGCCAGCAGCTTAGTGGGGGGAGGTAACACTGAAGCTTTCTTT,15,.,once,TRBJ1-1,TRBV11-2
CASSPMDVTGELFF,TGCGCCAGCAGCCCGATGGACGTTACCGGGGAGCTGTTTTTT,14,.,.,TRBJ2-2,TRBV5-1
CATRGGGSNQPQHF,TGTGCCACCAGAGGAGGGGGAAGCAATCAGCCCCAGCATTTT,14,.,.,TRBJ1-5,TRBV15
CASSFQVGVLGGYTF,TGTGCCAGCAGCTTTCAAGTTGGGGTCCTCGGGGGCTACACCTTC,15,.,.,TRBJ1-2,TRBV7-8
CASSPFLSGRPYEQYF,TGTGCCAGCAGCCCATTCCTTAGCGGGAGGCCCTACGAGCAGTACTTC,16,TRBD2,.,TRBJ2-7,TRBV3-1/TRBV3-2
CASRGSGGGNEQFF,TGTGCCAGCAGGGGGTCGGGCGGTGGAAATGAGCAGTTCTTC,14,.,.,TRBJ2-1,TRBV28
CASSSTGGQETQYF,TGCGCCAGCAGCTCGACAGGGGGTCAGGAGACCCAGTACTTC,14,TRBD1,.,TRBJ2-5,TRBV5-1